The 5 T cell receptor beta chains presented below share a single source sample, sequenced in a study of B cell selection in AIRE deficiency. Profiling relied on immunoSEQ multiplex PCR, and the TCRdb table lists in-frame clones only, not all of them. The data show tens of thousands of clones, with about 90% seen just once and roughly 1.4% held by the top ten. Regulatory T cells were sorted as CD4+CD25hiCD127low/negative cells. Sequences were obtained from CD4+CD25+ Tregs sorted from PBMCs. Source of these receptors: a human donor in good health.

This rearrangement joins TRBV6-5 to TRBJ1-2; tentatively, D is TRBD1 (5 bases). The CDR3 contains 14 residues. Germline V lookup: CDR1 MNHEY, CDR2 SVGAGI. The V end lost 5 bases, the J end lost 4 bases, and 14 bases lay between the germline ends. The CDR3 sequence: CASSEVGRIYGYTF. CDR3 bases: TGTGCCAGCAGTGAAGTGGGACGGATCTATGGCTACACCTTC.

This clone was picked up one time. J is TRBJ2-2 and V is TRBV6-1; D unclear. Trimming pared 4 bases from V and 4 bases from J, leaving 10 bases between. Germline V gene data show CDR1 as MNHNS and CDR2 as SASEGT. This CDR3 is built from 14 residues. As DNA, the CDR3 is TGTGCCAGCAGTGGTCTATTAGGCACCGGGGAGCTGTTTTTT. Residues: CASSGLLGTGELFF.

Only one count was recorded for this clone. The rearrangement uses TRBV5-1 and TRBJ2-7, with D possibly matching TRBD1 (6 bases). Per the germline V gene, CDR1 is SGHRS and CDR2 is YFSETQ. The CDR3 is 13 residues long. Trimming removed 4 bases at V and 3 bases at J, with 11 bases between. The CDR3 region is CASSPDRDYEQYF. In nucleotides, the CDR3 is TGCGCCAGCAGCCCGGACAGAGACTACGAGCAGTACTTC. The full variable domain, completed using reference TRBV5-1 and TRBJ2-7, is KAGVTQTPRYLIKTRGQQVTLSCSPISGHRSVSWYQQTPGQGLQFLFEYFSETQRNKGNFPGRFSGRQFSNSRSEMNVSTLELGDSALYLCASSPDRDYEQYFGPGTRLTVT.

The chain combines TRBV4-1 with TRBJ2-1, with TRBD2 matching over 12 bases. The germline V gene encodes CDR1 MGHRA and CDR2 YSYEKL. With 3 bases clipped from V and 6 bases from J, the junction kept 9 bases outside the gene matches. The CDR3 has 17 residues. The CDR3 protein is CASSQPGLAGFVNEQFF. CDR3 sequence (DNA): TGCGCCAGCAGCCAGCCCGGACTAGCGGGATTTGTCAATGAGCAGTTCTTC.

This chain connects TRBV6-1 to TRBJ2-6, with D unclear. CDR1 is MNHNS and CDR2 is SASEGT in the germline V gene. Between the trimmed V and J ends, which lost 4 bases and 5 bases, there was a span of 21 bases. The CDR3 extends over 18 amino acids. CDR3 DNA: TGTGCCAGCAGTGTAATGGGGAATGTAACAAAGCGGGCCAACGTCCTGACTTTC. Translated, it gives CASSVMGNVTKRANVLTF.